This TCR beta chain stems from a study of shared clonotypes between healthy human individuals. Donors were healthy HIV-negative adults without recent acute infections or vaccinations. In germline, CDR1 is MGHRA, CDR2 YSYEKL. Germline trimming cut 3 bases from V and 7 bases from J; bases unmatched to any gene: 10. The CDR3 runs to 15 residues. TCRdb keeps only in-frame clones here, not all; method: immunoSEQ multiplex PCR. The table has some 2,000,000 clones, roughly 95% seen once. The clonotype was recovered from a man aged 18 to 29 in good health. What was sequenced was naive CD4+ T cells sorted from blood. Subset denoted: CD45RA+ positively selected. The V gene is TRBV4-1, the J gene TRBJ2-7; TRBD1 aligns across 9 bases. The CDR3 sequence: CASSQLQGASDEQYF. In DNA, the CDR3 is TGCGCCAGCAGCCAGTTACAGGGGGCATCAGATGAGCAGTACTTC.